The T cell receptor (beta chain) under discussion was sequenced for a study of blood T cell repertoires in COVID-19. Study as a whole: The United States, Italy and Spain were the sources of the acute and convalescent COVID-19 samples.

Under the authors' procedure: Using reference gene primer amplification, nucleated cell counts were estimated. Method: immunoSEQ multiplex PCR; TCRdb's copy keeps in-frame clones and lacks some. V and J calls and clone size follow that table, whereas D and trimming were derived from the DNA. The sample holds tens of thousands of clones, around 88% seen once. V gave up 5 bases and J gave up 2 bases; unmatched junction bases: 6. In germline, CDR1 is SSHAT, CDR2 FNYEAQ (reference sequence). This CDR3 is built from 16 residues. This clonotype originated in a man aged 55 to 70 with acute or convalescent COVID-19. The chain carries TRBV7-7 and TRBJ2-1; TRBD1 agrees at 10 bases. Input material: peripheral blood. The CDR3 spells CASSNLDRGPYNEQFF. CDR3 nucleotide sequence: TGTGCCAGCAGCAACCTAGACAGGGGGCCCTACAATGAGCAGTTCTTC.